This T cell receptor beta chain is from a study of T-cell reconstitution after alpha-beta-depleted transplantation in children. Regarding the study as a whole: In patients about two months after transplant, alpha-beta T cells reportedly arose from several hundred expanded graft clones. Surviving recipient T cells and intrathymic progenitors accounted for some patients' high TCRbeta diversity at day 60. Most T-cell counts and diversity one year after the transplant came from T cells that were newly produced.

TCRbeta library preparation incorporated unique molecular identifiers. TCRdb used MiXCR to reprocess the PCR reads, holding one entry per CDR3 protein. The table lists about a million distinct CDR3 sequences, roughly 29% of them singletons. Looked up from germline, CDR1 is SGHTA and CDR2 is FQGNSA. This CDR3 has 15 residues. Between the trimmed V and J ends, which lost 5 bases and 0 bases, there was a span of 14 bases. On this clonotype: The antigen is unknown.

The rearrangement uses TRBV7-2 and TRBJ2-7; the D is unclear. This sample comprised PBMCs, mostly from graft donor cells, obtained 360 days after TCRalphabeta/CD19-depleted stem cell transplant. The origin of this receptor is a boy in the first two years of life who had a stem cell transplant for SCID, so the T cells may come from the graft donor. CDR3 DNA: TGTGCCAGCAGCCCTGGAGTCCGGAGCTCCTACGAGCAGTACTTC. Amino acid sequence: CASSPGVRSSYEQYF. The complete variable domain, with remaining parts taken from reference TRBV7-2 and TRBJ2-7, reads GAGVSQSPSNKVTEKGKDVELRCDPISGHTALYWYRQSLGQGLEFLIYFQGNSAPDKSGLPSDRFSAERTGGSVSTLTIQRTQQEDSAVYLCASSPGVRSSYEQYFGPGTRLTVT.